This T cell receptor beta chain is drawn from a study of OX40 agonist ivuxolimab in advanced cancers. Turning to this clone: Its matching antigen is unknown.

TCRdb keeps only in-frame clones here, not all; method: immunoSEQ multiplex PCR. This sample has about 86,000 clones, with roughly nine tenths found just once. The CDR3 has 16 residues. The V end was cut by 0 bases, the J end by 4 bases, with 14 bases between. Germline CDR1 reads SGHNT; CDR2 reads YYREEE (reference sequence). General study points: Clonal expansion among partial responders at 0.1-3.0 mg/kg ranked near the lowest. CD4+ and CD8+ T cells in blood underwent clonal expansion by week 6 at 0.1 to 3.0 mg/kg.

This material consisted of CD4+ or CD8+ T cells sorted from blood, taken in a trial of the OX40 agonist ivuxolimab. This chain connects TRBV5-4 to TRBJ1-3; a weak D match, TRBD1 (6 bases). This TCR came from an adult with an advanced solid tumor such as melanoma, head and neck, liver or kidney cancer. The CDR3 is CASSLGGASSGNTIYF. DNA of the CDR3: TGTGCCAGCAGCTTGGGGGGGGCCTCATCGGGAAACACCATATATTTT.